This T cell receptor beta chain was captured in a study of identical twins. Study conclusions and caveats: Cross-sectional statistics, not tracking of the same donors, supported the conclusions.

Only a few counts were recorded for this clonotype. The target antigen is unknown. Using its own MiXCR run on the 5' RACE reads, TCRdb lists one record per CDR3 protein. The table shows around 510,000 distinct CDR3 sequences, with 14% occurring only once. CDR1 is MNHEY, CDR2 SVGEGT, per germline. Unmatched junction bases numbered 7, after V lost 6 bases and J lost 5 bases. The CDR3 loop spans 14 amino acids. These data also featured in a second study, about yellow fever vaccine responses in identical twins.

The sample was CD4+ T cells sorted from blood. The origin of this receptor is a woman between 18 and 29 years old in good health. This chain uses TRBV6-2 or TRBV6-3 with TRBJ2-7, with TRBD2 matching over 10 bases. In nucleotides, the CDR3 is TGTGCCAGCAGGCTGGGACTAGCGTGGGACGAGCAGTACTTC. The encoded protein is CASRLGLAWDEQYF.